This T cell receptor beta chain is drawn from a study of human T cells and chemical hapten exposure. About the study: Yields of TCR per sample differed, chiefly owing to small differences in pooled library volume.

Overall study results and limits: Sensitizing with DPC caused no change in TCRs above 1 in 1000 frequency.

V was trimmed by 0 bases and J by 0 bases, leaving 11 bases between them. The CDR3 has 16 amino acids. Germline V lookup: CDR1 SGHTA, CDR2 FQGNSA. What the library attached to individual cDNA molecules were unique molecular identifiers. MiXCR, applied by TCRdb to the 5' RACE reads, yields one record per CDR3 protein. The sample records around 140,000 distinct CDR3 sequences, roughly 4% being singletons. This clonotype came up many times. No antigen is known for it. It was unfractionated whole blood from which total RNA was extracted. The sequence came from a female donor in good health. The V call is TRBV7-2, the J call TRBJ1-2; no clear D. CDR3 in amino acids: CASSLAGGRPNYGYTF. The CDR3 DNA sequence: TGTGCCAGCAGCTTAGCGGGAGGCCGTCCTAACTATGGCTACACCTTC.